The clone carrying this T cell receptor beta chain was observed many times. Its antigen is unknown. V lost 7 bases and J lost 2; bases outside the gene matches: 3. Germline lookup yields CDR1 ENHRY and CDR2 SYGVKD. The CDR3 is made up of 13 amino acids. This record belongs to a study of blood T cells in healthy people across ages. A sample-barcoded 5' primer and a J-beta primer mix were used in a second PCR of roughly 7 to 11 cycles. TCRdb redid the calling of the 5' RACE reads with MiXCR, one entry per CDR3 protein. This sample has 1.5 million to 2 million distinct CDR3 sequences, with 30% to 40% found just once. Study findings and constraints: TCR beta diversity, measured per million T cells, fell in a roughly linear way with age.

The sequenced sample was blood. The V call is TRBV10-3, the J call TRBJ2-7; TRBD2 agrees at 9 bases. The clonotype originates from a woman aged 30 to 39 in good health. The chain's CDR3 is CAIKTSGTYEQYF. The CDR3 DNA follows: TGTGCCATCAAGACTAGCGGTACCTACGAGCAGTACTTC.